These T cell receptor beta chains were read from a single sample in a study of shared clonotypes between healthy human individuals. Some clones are missing from TCRdb's copy, which holds only in-frame ones; the method was immunoSEQ multiplex PCR. The data hold roughly 1,800,000 clones, with just under 95% observed a single time. Sequencing input: naive CD8+ T cells sorted from blood. These receptors all come from a man between 18 and 35 years old in good health. Each CDR3 is given with its conserved first and last residue. Each record gives: J gene, D gene, clone size, V gene, CDR3 DNA, CDR3 protein. D genes are given only for firm matches. Where a row states a size, it is once, few, many or the class of an expanded clone; other rows omit it.

TRBJ2-7,TRBD2,.,TRBV7-2,TGTGCCAGCAGCTTACCTCTAGCGGGAGGGAACTACGAGCAGTACTTC,CASSLPLAGGNYEQYF
TRBJ1-2,TRBD1,.,TRBV5-8,TGTGCCAGCAGCCAGACAGGGGGAGACTATGGCTACACCTTC,CASSQTGGDYGYTF
TRBJ2-7,.,.,TRBV28,TGTGCCAGCAGACAGGTTACCCACGAGCAGTACTTC,CASRQVTHEQYF
TRBJ1-5,.,.,TRBV27,TGTGCCAGCAGTTTACGGGATAGCAATCAGCCCCAGCATTTT,CASSLRDSNQPQHF
TRBJ2-7,.,.,TRBV11-3,TGTGCCAGCAGCCCTCCGCTAGGTTACGAGCAGTACTTC,CASSPPLGYEQYF
TRBJ1-2,.,.,TRBV13,TGTGCCAGCAGCTTAACAGGGAACTATGGCTACACCTTC,CASSLTGNYGYTF
TRBJ2-7,.,.,TRBV4-1,TGCGCCAGCAGCCAAGAGGGGGCGGCCGAGCAGTACTTC,CASSQEGAAEQYF
TRBJ2-1,TRBD2,.,TRBV4-1,TGCGCCAGCAGCCTACTAGCGGGAGCACCCGAGGATGAGCAGTTCTTC,CASSLLAGAPEDEQFF
TRBJ2-5,.,.,TRBV11-2,TGTGCCAGCAGCTTACCGAGGGGGTTCCAAGAGACCCAGTACTTC,CASSLPRGFQETQYF
TRBJ1-2,.,.,TRBV4-2,TGTGCCAGCAGCCAAGATTCCCCCGCTAACTATGGCTACACCTTC,CASSQDSPANYGYTF
TRBJ2-1,.,.,TRBV30,TGTGCCTGGAACAAGGGGAGCTCCTACAATGAGCAGTTCTTC,CAWNKGSSYNEQFF
TRBJ1-1,.,.,TRBV7-8,TGTGCCAGCAGCTTAGCGCTAAGTTTGAACACTGAAGCTTTCTTT,CASSLALSLNTEAFF
TRBJ1-1,.,.,TRBV30,TGTGCCTACAAATTGAACACTGAAGCTTTCTTT,CAYKLNTEAFF
TRBJ1-4,.,.,TRBV6-4,TGTGCCAGCAGTGACGGGGTCGGTGGCGAAAAACTGTTTTTT,CASSDGVGGEKLFF
TRBJ2-1,TRBD1,.,TRBV7-9,TGTGCCAGCAGCTCCCCACGGGACAGGACTAATGAGCAGTTCTTC,CASSSPRDRTNEQFF
TRBJ2-3,TRBD2,.,TRBV27,TGTGCCAGCAGTTTTACTTTCTACTCTAGCGGGAGGGCCGGGACAGATACGCAGTATTTT,CASSFTFYSSGRAGTDTQYF
TRBJ2-2,TRBD2,.,TRBV4-3,TGCGCCAGCAGCCAAGATAAGGGACTAGACTACACCGGGGAGCTGTTTTTT,CASSQDKGLDYTGELFF
TRBJ2-3,.,once,TRBV10-1,TGCGCCAGCAGTGAATCGGGGGATACGCAGTATTTT,CASSESGDTQYF
TRBJ2-7,TRBD2,.,TRBV4-2,TGTGCCAGCAGCGAGAGTACTAGCGTGGAATACGAGCAGTACTTC,CASSESTSVEYEQYF
TRBJ2-3,TRBD2,.,TRBV11-2,TGTGCCAGCAGCTTCCGGGGGGGCCAAACAGATACGCAGTATTTT,CASSFRGGQTDTQYF
TRBJ2-7,TRBD2,.,TRBV10-2,TGCGCCAGCAGTGAGACCTTACTAGCGGGACTAGGCTTC,CASSETLLAGLGF
TRBJ2-7,TRBD1,.,TRBV5-4,TGTGCCAGCAGCTACCCCGGGACAGGGGTCGACGAGCAGTACTTC,CASSYPGTGVDEQYF
TRBJ1-1,TRBD1,.,TRBV18,TGTGCCAGCTCACTCACAGGGGGGAACACTGAAGCTTTCTTT,CASSLTGGNTEAFF
TRBJ2-7,.,.,TRBV12-5,TGTGCTAGTGGGGACCTCTACGAGCAGTACTTC,CASGDLYEQYF
TRBJ2-7,.,.,TRBV10-3,TGTGCCATCAGTGCGGGTATTTGGGACAAAACCTACGAGCAGTACTTC,CAISAGIWDKTYEQYF
TRBJ2-7,.,.,TRBV5-6,TGTGCCAGCAGCCAATGGACAGCTTTCTACGAGCAGTACTTC,CASSQWTAFYEQYF
TRBJ2-1,.,.,TRBV6-6,TGTGCCAGCACCGATACCAATGAGCAGTTCTTC,CASTDTNEQFF
TRBJ1-1,.,.,TRBV6-5,TGTGCCAGCAGTTACACAGGTGGAACTGAAGCTTTCTTT,CASSYTGGTEAFF
TRBJ2-1,.,.,TRBV7-9,TGTGCCAGCAGCCTCCCGGGCAGGGGTAACTACAATGAGCAGTTCTTC,CASSLPGRGNYNEQFF
TRBJ2-7,.,.,TRBV30,TGTGCCTGGAGTGTAGGGCAGGGAGGCTACGAGCAGTACTTC,CAWSVGQGGYEQYF
TRBJ2-1,TRBD2,.,TRBV5-1,TGCGCCAGCAGCCCGGGACTAGCGGGGGATGAGCAGTTCTTC,CASSPGLAGDEQFF
TRBJ2-5,TRBD2,.,TRBV4-3,TGCGCCAGCAGCCAAAGGCTGGCGGGAGGGCCGGGGGAGACCCAGTACTTC,CASSQRLAGGPGETQYF
TRBJ1-4,TRBD1,.,TRBV18,TGTGCCAGCTCACCAGAGGAGGGGGCGCTTGGTGAAAAACTGTTTTTT,CASSPEEGALGEKLFF
TRBJ2-1,TRBD2,.,TRBV4-3,TGCGCCAGCAGCCACCGACTAGCGGGGGACAATGAGCAGTTCTTC,CASSHRLAGDNEQFF
TRBJ1-3,.,.,TRBV15,TGTGCCACCAGCAGAGGGGGGGAATTCGTCGGAAACACCATATATTTT,CATSRGGEFVGNTIYF
TRBJ2-7,.,once,TRBV5-1,TGCGCCAGCAGCATCGATAGCTACGAGCAGTACTTC,CASSIDSYEQYF
TRBJ2-5,TRBD2,.,TRBV11-2,TGTGCCAGCAGCGGACTAGCGGAGACCCTACAAGAGACCCAGTACTTC,CASSGLAETLQETQYF
TRBJ1-1,.,.,TRBV19,TGTGCCAGTAGGGAAGGACCGAACACTGAAGCTTTCTTT,CASREGPNTEAFF
TRBJ1-1,TRBD1,once,TRBV9,TGTGCCAGCAGTCCGGGACAGGGTTATATGAACACTGAAGCTTTCTTT,CASSPGQGYMNTEAFF
TRBJ2-7,.,.,TRBV7-9,TGTGCCAGCAGCCACGGACTCGAGCAGTACTTC,CASSHGLEQYF
TRBJ2-7,TRBD1,.,TRBV27,TGTGCCAGCAGTTTCGGGGACAGCACCTACGAGCAGTACTTC,CASSFGDSTYEQYF
TRBJ2-5,TRBD2,.,TRBV4-1,TGCGCCAGCAGCCAAGAAGAACTAGCGGCTCAAGAGACCCAGTACTTC,CASSQEELAAQETQYF
TRBJ2-7,.,.,TRBV4-1,TGCGCCAGCAGCCATGTTGGTGGTTACGAGCAGTACTTC,CASSHVGGYEQYF
TRBJ1-6,.,.,TRBV6-5,TGTGCCAGCAGCTCACAGGGAATTAATAATTCACCCCTCCACTTT,CASSSQGINNSPLHF
TRBJ2-5,TRBD2,.,TRBV28,TGTGCCAGCTCGGGGGGTGTAGAGACCCAGTACTTC,CASSGGVETQYF
TRBJ2-2,.,.,TRBV1,TGCACCAGCAGCCAAGGCAGGGGGCACACCGGGGAGCTGTTTTTT,CTSSQGRGHTGELFF
TRBJ1-1,.,once,TRBV28,TGTGCCAGCAGTACCCCGGACAGCAGAGACACTGAAGCTTTCTTT,CASSTPDSRDTEAFF
TRBJ2-7,.,once,TRBV5-4,TGTGCCAGCAGCTCCTACAGAGAGACCTACGAGCAGTACTTC,CASSSYRETYEQYF
TRBJ2-3,TRBD2,.,TRBV4-1,TGCGCCAGCAGCCAAGATCAATTTAGCGGGGGGCCCTGGGGCACAGATACGCAGTATTTT,CASSQDQFSGGPWGTDTQYF
TRBJ2-2,.,.,TRBV19,TGTGCCAGTAGTATATCGATGTTGGGGACCGGGGAGCTGTTTTTT,CASSISMLGTGELFF
TRBJ1-2,TRBD1,.,TRBV9,TGTGCCAGCAGCGTAGAGAGAGGGGAGACAGGGGATGGCTACACCTTC,CASSVERGETGDGYTF
TRBJ2-1,.,.,TRBV4-1,TGCGCCAGCAGCGCCACAGGAATCTACAATGAGCAGTTCTTC,CASSATGIYNEQFF
TRBJ1-1,.,.,TRBV10-2,TGCGCCAGCAAGGGAGGGTGGAACACTGAAGCTTTCTTT,CASKGGWNTEAFF